The present T cell receptor (beta chain) was sequenced within a study of T cells in Graves' hyperthyroidism and ophthalmopathy. Uncontrolled infection, other autoimmune disease, pregnancy or lactation led to exclusion. Study-wide points: Peripheral blood also featured most of the thyroid clonotypes expanded above 0.001.

Amplification yielded TCR beta CDR3 regions, with RNA transcripts as the source. The HTBI primer set drove a first-round RT-PCR of the TCR CDR3. TCRdb passed the multiplex PCR reads through MiXCR, listing each CDR3 protein once. The sample yields 450,000 to 700,000 distinct CDR3 sequences, under 60% seen once. Trimming pared 4 bases from V and 3 bases from J, leaving 18 bases between. Germline lookup yields CDR1 ENHRY and CDR2 SYGVKD. CDR3 length: 16 residues. This clonotype turned up a few times. Its antigen remains unidentified. This receptor was obtained from an adult woman with Graves' disease, either hyperthyroidism or ophthalmopathy (not recorded which). V is TRBV10-3 and J is TRBJ2-5; D is ambiguous. The specimen was peripheral blood or thyroid tissue (not recorded which). The CDR3 nucleotides are TGTGCCATCAGTGTTATAGGTTGGAAAACAAAAGAGACCCAGTACTTC. This encodes CAISVIGWKTKETQYF.